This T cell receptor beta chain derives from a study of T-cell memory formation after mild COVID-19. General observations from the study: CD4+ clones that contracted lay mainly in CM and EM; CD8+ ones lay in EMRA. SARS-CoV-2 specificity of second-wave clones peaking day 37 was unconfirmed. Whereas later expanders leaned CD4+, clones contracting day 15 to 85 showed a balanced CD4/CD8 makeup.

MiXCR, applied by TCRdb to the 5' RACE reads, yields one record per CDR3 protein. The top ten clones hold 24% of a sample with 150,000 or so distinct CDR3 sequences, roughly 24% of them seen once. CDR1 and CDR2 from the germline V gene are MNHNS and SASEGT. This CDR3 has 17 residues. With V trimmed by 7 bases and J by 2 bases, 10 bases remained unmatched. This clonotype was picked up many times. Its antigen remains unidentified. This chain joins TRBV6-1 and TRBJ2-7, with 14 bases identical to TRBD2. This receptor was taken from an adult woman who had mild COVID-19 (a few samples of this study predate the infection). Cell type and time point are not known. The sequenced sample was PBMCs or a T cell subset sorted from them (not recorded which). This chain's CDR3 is CASTPGTSGGLTYEQYF. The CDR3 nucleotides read TGTGCCAGCACCCCCGGGACTAGCGGGGGTCTTACCTACGAGCAGTACTTC.